The rows below give T cell receptor beta chains drawn from one sample of a study of blood T cell repertoires in COVID-19. Using immunoSEQ multiplex PCR, the repertoire was profiled, and TCRdb retains in-frame clones only, with some absent. The sample carries some 150,000 clones, more than 75% recorded once. Specimen: peripheral blood. These receptors came from a man between 35 and 55 years old with acute or convalescent COVID-19. The CDR3 runs from the conserved cysteine through the conserved F or W. Each record gives: D gene, J gene, V gene, clone size, CDR3 DNA, CDR3 protein. D genes are given only for firm matches. Where a row states a size, it is once, few, many or the class of an expanded clone; other rows omit it.

- | TRBJ1-6 | TRBV4-2 | - | TGTGCCAGCAGCCATCCCTCGGAGGGAAGTTCACCCCTCCACTTT | CASSHPSEGSSPLHF
- | TRBJ2-2 | TRBV7-2 | - | TGTGCCAGCAGCTTCCAAAGGGGGGGGGAGCTGTTTTTT | CASSFQRGGELFF
- | TRBJ1-6 | TRBV5-6 | once | TGTGCCAGCAGCAAAAAGGAGACCCACTATAATTCACCCCTCCACTTT | CASSKKETHYNSPLHF
- | TRBJ2-7 | TRBV28 | - | TGTGCCAGCACCACCTCGTTCGGACTTTTGACGTACGAGCAGTACTTC | CASTTSFGLLTYEQYF
TRBD1 | TRBJ2-7 | TRBV6-5 | few | TGTGCCAGCAGTTACTCTGGGGACAGCTCCTACGAGCAGTACTTC | CASSYSGDSSYEQYF
- | TRBJ2-1 | TRBV10-3 | - | TGTGCCATCAGCCCTGGAGGGGAGTACAATGAGCAGTTCTTC | CAISPGGEYNEQFF
TRBD2 | TRBJ2-7 | TRBV25-1 | - | TGTGCCAGCAGTGCTAGCGGGGGCTCCTACGAGCAGTACTTC | CASSASGGSYEQYF
TRBD1 | TRBJ1-1 | TRBV2 | - | TGTGCCAGCAGTTCAGGGGGCAACACTGAAGCTTTCTTT | CASSSGGNTEAFF
- | TRBJ2-1 | TRBV28 | once | TGTGCCAGCAGTTCCCAACCCAGGGTCAAGGAGCAGTTCTTC | CASSSQPRVKEQFF
- | TRBJ1-3 | TRBV3-1/TRBV3-2 | - | TGTGCCAGCAGCCAAGGGGCCGGTTTCTCTGGAAACACCATATATTTT | CASSQGAGFSGNTIYF
- | TRBJ1-5 | TRBV2 | - | TGTGCCAGCAGTGAAGCGCTTACTAATCAGCCCCAGCATTTT | CASSEALTNQPQHF
TRBD1 | TRBJ2-1 | TRBV30 | - | TGTGCCGGGAGAACCCTCCAGGGGGCTTTAAGCGATGAGCAGTTCTTC | CAGRTLQGALSDEQFF
TRBD1 | TRBJ1-6 | TRBV28 | - | TGTGCCAGCAGTTTCCCAAACTACAGGGGGTTTAGCTCCTATAATTCACCCCTCCACTTT | CASSFPNYRGFSSYNSPLHF
TRBD2 | TRBJ2-2 | TRBV19 | few | TGTGCCAGTAGGAATCTAGCGGGGGGAGACACCGGGGAGCTGTTTTTT | CASRNLAGGDTGELFF
- | TRBJ1-5 | TRBV21-1 | - | TGTGCCAGCAGCAAAGGAATGAACTCCTCGAATAGCAATCAGCCCCAGCATTTT | CASSKGMNSSNSNQPQHF
- | TRBJ1-2 | TRBV18 | - | TGTGCCAGCTCACCTCAAGAGGGTGGCTACACCTTC | CASSPQEGGYTF
- | TRBJ1-1 | TRBV5-1 | - | TGCGCCAGCAGCTTGGGCGGGAACACTGAAGCTTTCTTT | CASSLGGNTEAFF
TRBD2 | TRBJ2-1 | TRBV25-1 | - | TGTGCCAGCAGTGATCTAAGCGGGGACTACAATGAGCAGTTCTTC | CASSDLSGDYNEQFF
- | TRBJ2-4 | TRBV2 | - | TGTGCCAGCAGTGAAGGGCGAGGAAACATTCAGTACTTC | CASSEGRGNIQYF
- | TRBJ1-3 | TRBV2 | - | TGTGCCAGCAGTGAAGGGCCGCCTTTGGCTGGAAACACCATATATTTT | CASSEGPPLAGNTIYF
- | TRBJ1-1 | TRBV30 | - | TGTGCCTGGTCCTCGGAGGCCGAAGCTTTCTTT | CAWSSEAEAFF
TRBD2 | TRBJ2-5 | TRBV27 | - | TGTGCCAGCAGTGTCAGCGGGGGGGCGGTGCCGGAGACCCAGTACTTC | CASSVSGGAVPETQYF
- | TRBJ1-2 | TRBV10-3 | - | TGTGCCATCAGTCCCCTCGAAACAGGGCCCGGGGGCTACACCTTC | CAISPLETGPGGYTF
TRBD1 | TRBJ2-1 | TRBV19 | - | TGTGCCAGTAGTATTGACAGGGGGTACAATGAGCAGTTCTTC | CASSIDRGYNEQFF
- | TRBJ1-1 | TRBV10-3 | - | TGTGCCACCACTAGGGGGGGCATGAACACTGAAGCTTTCTTT | CATTRGGMNTEAFF
TRBD2 | TRBJ2-1 | TRBV7-2 | - | TGTGCCAGCAGCACAACTAGCGGGGGGCCGAGCTCCTACAATGAGCAGTTCTTC | CASSTTSGGPSSYNEQFF
- | TRBJ2-1 | TRBV12-1 | - | TGTGCCAGCAGCTTTACGGGACAGGGCTTCTACAATGAGCAGTTCTTC | CASSFTGQGFYNEQFF
TRBD1 | TRBJ2-1 | TRBV6-5 | - | TGTGCCAGCAGTTCCCTTGGACAGGTGGACGATGAGCAGTTCTTC | CASSSLGQVDDEQFF
TRBD1 | TRBJ2-7 | TRBV18 | - | TGTGCCAGCTCACCAAGGGACAGATCCTACGAGCAGTACTTC | CASSPRDRSYEQYF
- | TRBJ2-1 | TRBV6-6 | - | TGTGCCAGCAGTTCGCAGGGACTCCTGGAGCAGTTCTTC | CASSSQGLLEQFF
TRBD2 | TRBJ2-5 | TRBV6-2/TRBV6-3 | - | TGTGCCAGCAGTGCTGCGAGCGGGGGGGCGGTTTCCCAGTACTTC | CASSAASGGAVSQYF
- | TRBJ2-4 | TRBV19 | - | TGTGCCAGGAGGGGGAGCATTCAGTACTTC | CARRGSIQYF
TRBD1 | TRBJ1-4 | TRBV19 | - | TGTGCCAGTAGGCCGACAGGGACTAATGAAAAACTGTTTTTT | CASRPTGTNEKLFF
TRBD1 | TRBJ2-7 | TRBV15 | - | TGTGCCACCAGCAGAGATGTGCGACAGGGCTACGAGCAGTACTTC | CATSRDVRQGYEQYF
TRBD1 | TRBJ1-1 | TRBV2 | few | TGTGCCAGCAGTGAATTTCTCCCCGGGACAGGCCTGAAAAAGAACACTGAAGCTTTCTTT | CASSEFLPGTGLKKNTEAFF
TRBD1 | TRBJ1-1 | TRBV5-6 | - | TGTGCCAGCAGCTTGCAGGACAGGGTAACTTGGGGCACTGAAGCTTTCTTT | CASSLQDRVTWGTEAFF